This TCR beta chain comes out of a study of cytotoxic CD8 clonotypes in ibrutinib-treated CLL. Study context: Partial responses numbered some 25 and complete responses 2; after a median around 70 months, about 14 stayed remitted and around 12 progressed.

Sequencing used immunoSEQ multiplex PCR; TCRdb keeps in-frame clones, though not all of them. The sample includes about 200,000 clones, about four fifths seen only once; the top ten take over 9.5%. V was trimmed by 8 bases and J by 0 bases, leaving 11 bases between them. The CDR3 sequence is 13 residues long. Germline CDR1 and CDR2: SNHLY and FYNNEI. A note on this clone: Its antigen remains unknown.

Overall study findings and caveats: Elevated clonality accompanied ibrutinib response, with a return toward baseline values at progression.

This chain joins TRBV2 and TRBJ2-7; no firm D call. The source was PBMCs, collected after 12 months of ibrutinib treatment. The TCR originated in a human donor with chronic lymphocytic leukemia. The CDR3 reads CASLDASSYEQYF. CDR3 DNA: TGTGCCAGCCTTGACGCGAGCTCCTACGAGCAGTACTTC.